Listed below are T cell receptor beta chains from one sample, sequenced in a study of early T cells in non-severe SARS-CoV-2 infection. TCRdb fed the 5' RACE reads into MiXCR, producing one record per CDR3 protein. The sample has more than 55,000 distinct CDR3 sequences; 4.5% to 7.5% are singletons. The material was whole blood, obtained at baseline. These receptors were obtained from an adult who was a healthcare worker with PCR-confirmed SARS-CoV-2 infection or an uninfected control (not recorded which). CDR3s include the opening cysteine and the closing phenylalanine or tryptophan. The D gene is left open where the match is weak. The size field is filled for only some rows; it gives once, few, many or a size class.

TRBV29-1,TRBJ2-1,many,TRBD1,CSVEGQGAYNEQFF,TGCAGCGTCGAGGGACAGGGTGCCTACAATGAGCAGTTCTTC
TRBV4-1,TRBJ1-1,many,TRBD1,CASSHADRANTEAFF,TGCGCCAGCAGCCATGCCGACAGGGCGAACACTGAAGCTTTCTTT
TRBV15,TRBJ2-5,many,.,CATSRDSLGTQYF,TGTGCCACCAGCAGAGATTCGTTAGGGACCCAGTACTTC
TRBV29-1,TRBJ1-1,.,TRBD1,CSVARDRAEAFF,TGCAGCGTTGCCCGGGACAGGGCTGAAGCTTTCTTT
TRBV25-1,TRBJ2-1,many,TRBD2,CASEPLAGDYNEQFF,TGTGCCAGCGAACCACTAGCGGGAGACTACAATGAGCAGTTCTTC
TRBV28,TRBJ2-1,few,.,CASRRRISSYNEQFF,TGTGCCAGCAGGAGACGCATCAGCTCCTACAATGAGCAGTTCTTC
TRBV5-1,TRBJ2-1,many,.,CASSPGDEREMNEQFF,TGCGCCAGCAGCCCGGGGGACGAACGGGAGATGAATGAGCAGTTCTTC
TRBV28,TRBJ2-7,many,.,CASRGGNEQYF,TGTGCCAGCAGGGGAGGTAACGAGCAGTACTTC
TRBV27,TRBJ2-5,few,TRBD1,CASSWIYRGRDQETQYF,TGTGCCAGCAGCTGGATCTACAGGGGGCGGGACCAAGAGACCCAGTACTTC
TRBV4-2,TRBJ2-1,many,.,CASTQEEGGGYNEQFF,TGTGCCAGCACCCAGGAGGAGGGAGGAGGGTACAATGAGCAGTTCTTC
TRBV14,TRBJ1-1,few,.,CASSQDQNTEAFF,TGTGCCAGCAGCCAAGATCAGAACACTGAAGCTTTCTTT
TRBV6-2/TRBV6-3,TRBJ1-2,.,TRBD1,CASTNRGNYGYTF,TGTGCCAGCACTAACAGGGGCAACTATGGCTACACCTTC
TRBV18,TRBJ2-4,few,.,CASSPQSRDSGIQYF,TGTGCCAGCTCACCACAAAGCCGGGACTCAGGGATTCAGTACTTC
TRBV19,TRBJ2-2,.,.,CASRTNDPNTGELFF,TGTGCCAGTAGGACCAATGATCCGAACACCGGGGAGCTGTTTTTT
TRBV14,TRBJ2-7,many,.,CASSQGEGSPYEQYF,TGTGCCAGCAGCCAAGGCGAGGGTTCTCCCTACGAGCAGTACTTC
TRBV5-6,TRBJ2-1,few,TRBD2,CASNSIAGVHNEQFF,TGTGCCAGCAACTCCATAGCGGGAGTGCACAATGAGCAGTTCTTC
TRBV7-2,TRBJ2-7,many,.,CASSLLAGEQYF,TGTGCCAGCAGCTTATTAGCAGGCGAGCAGTACTTC
TRBV29-1,TRBJ2-1,many,.,CSVVGGSYNEQFF,TGCAGCGTTGTGGGGGGTTCCTACAATGAGCAGTTCTTC
TRBV4-1,TRBJ1-1,many,.,CASSQEGGREAFF,TGCGCCAGCAGCCAAGAGGGGGGCAGGGAAGCTTTCTTT
TRBV20-1,TRBJ1-5,many,.,CSARAAVTEIQPQHF,TGCAGTGCTAGAGCGGCCGTGACAGAGATTCAGCCCCAGCATTTT
TRBV7-8,TRBJ2-1,few,TRBD1,CASSFDRAWGEQFF,TGTGCCAGCAGCTTCGACAGGGCCTGGGGTGAGCAGTTCTTC
TRBV6-1,TRBJ2-1,.,.,CASSEASTRNEQFF,TGTGCCAGCAGTGAAGCCTCGACTAGGAATGAGCAGTTCTTC
TRBV12-3/TRBV12-4,TRBJ2-7,few,.,CASSANREQYF,TGTGCCAGCAGCGCTAACAGGGAGCAGTACTTC
TRBV19,TRBJ2-1,many,TRBD1,CASSTRTGRSYNEQFF,TGTGCCAGTAGTACCCGGACAGGGCGTTCCTACAATGAGCAGTTCTTC
TRBV5-6,TRBJ2-7,.,.,CASSFPGDSSSEQYF,TGTGCCAGCAGTTTCCCAGGAGACAGTTCAAGCGAGCAGTACTTC
TRBV12-3/TRBV12-4,TRBJ1-1,many,.,CASSRDNQAFF,TGTGCCAGCAGTCGAGACAATCAAGCTTTCTTT
TRBV4-1,TRBJ2-7,.,TRBD1,CASSQDRATYEQYF,TGCGCCAGCAGCCAGGACAGGGCAACCTACGAGCAGTACTTC
TRBV6-6,TRBJ2-7,many,TRBD2,CASSYDPSGRAGIYEQYF,TGTGCCAGCAGTTATGACCCTAGCGGGAGGGCGGGGATCTACGAGCAGTACTTC
TRBV5-4,TRBJ2-2,.,TRBD2,CASSWGTSGRPGELFF,TGTGCCAGCAGCTGGGGGACTAGCGGGAGGCCCGGGGAGCTGTTTTTT
TRBV4-1,TRBJ2-7,many,TRBD2,CASSQRLMYSGSSGEQYF,TGCGCCAGCAGCCAACGTTTAATGTATAGCGGGAGTTCGGGAGAGCAGTACTTC
TRBV12-3/TRBV12-4,TRBJ1-1,many,.,CASCLGQNLNTEAFF,TGTGCCAGCTGCCTTGGACAGAACTTGAACACTGAAGCTTTCTTT
TRBV27,TRBJ2-7,many,.,CASRDSSYEQYF,TGTGCCAGCAGAGACAGTTCCTACGAGCAGTACTTC
TRBV20-1,TRBJ1-1,few,.,CSAGGHFNTEAFF,TGCAGTGCGGGGGGACATTTCAACACTGAAGCTTTCTTT
TRBV4-1,TRBJ2-7,many,.,CASSQVWGKRSYEQYF,TGCGCCAGCAGCCAAGTCTGGGGTAAGAGGTCCTACGAGCAGTACTTC
TRBV28,TRBJ1-2,few,TRBD1,CASSPPPGTGGGYTF,TGTGCCAGCAGTCCACCCCCCGGGACAGGGGGGGGCTACACCTTC
TRBV20-1,TRBJ1-1,.,TRBD1,CSAKSWDSPEAFF,TGCAGTGCTAAAAGTTGGGACAGTCCTGAAGCTTTCTTT
TRBV7-2,TRBJ2-5,.,.,CASSLGVSETQYF,TGTGCCAGCAGCTTAGGGGTTAGCGAGACCCAGTACTTC
TRBV28,TRBJ2-5,.,.,CASSRSRETQYF,TGTGCCAGCAGCCGAAGTCGAGAGACCCAGTACTTC
TRBV28,TRBJ2-7,few,TRBD1,CASSPDRDGEQYF,TGTGCCAGCAGTCCCGACAGGGACGGGGAGCAGTACTTC
TRBV12-3/TRBV12-4,TRBJ2-3,many,.,CASSPRTKGDTQYF,TGTGCCAGCAGTCCCCGGACTAAAGGGGATACGCAGTATTTT
TRBV6-5,TRBJ1-1,many,.,CASSYRYRGHDIEAFF,TGTGCCAGCAGTTACCGGTACCGGGGGCATGATATTGAAGCTTTCTTT
TRBV29-1,TRBJ2-1,.,TRBD1,CSARDRTYNEQFF,TGCAGCGCTAGGGACAGAACCTACAATGAGCAGTTCTTC
TRBV28,TRBJ2-1,many,TRBD2,CASSNSGSSYNEQFF,TGTGCCAGCAGCAATAGCGGGAGCTCCTACAATGAGCAGTTCTTC
TRBV29-1,TRBJ2-5,few,.,CSARDKQETQYF,TGCAGCGCCCGGGACAAGCAAGAGACCCAGTACTTC
TRBV19,TRBJ1-5,few,.,CASRRGGKPQHF,TGTGCCAGTAGGAGGGGAGGAAAGCCCCAGCATTTT
TRBV10-1,TRBJ2-3,many,.,CASSEKAGPTDTQYF,TGCGCCAGCAGTGAGAAGGCAGGGCCCACAGATACGCAGTATTTT
TRBV11-2,TRBJ2-1,few,TRBD2,CASRVIAGGSPGEQFF,TGTGCCAGCAGGGTTATAGCGGGAGGCTCACCGGGTGAGCAGTTCTTC